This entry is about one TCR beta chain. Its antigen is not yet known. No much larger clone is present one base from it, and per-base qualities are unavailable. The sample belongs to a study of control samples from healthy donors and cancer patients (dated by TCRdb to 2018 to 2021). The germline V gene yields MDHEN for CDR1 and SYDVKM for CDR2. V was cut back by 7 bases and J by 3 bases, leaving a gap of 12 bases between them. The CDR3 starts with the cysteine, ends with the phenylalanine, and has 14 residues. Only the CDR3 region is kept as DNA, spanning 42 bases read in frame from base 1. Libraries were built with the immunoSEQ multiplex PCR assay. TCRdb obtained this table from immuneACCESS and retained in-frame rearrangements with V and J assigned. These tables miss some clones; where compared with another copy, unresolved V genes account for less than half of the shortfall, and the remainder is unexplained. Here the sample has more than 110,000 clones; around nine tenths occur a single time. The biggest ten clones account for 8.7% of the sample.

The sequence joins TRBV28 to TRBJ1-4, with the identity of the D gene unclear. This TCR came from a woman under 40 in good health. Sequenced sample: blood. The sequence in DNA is TGTGCCAGCACCACCCCTGGACCTAATGAAAAACTGTTTTTT. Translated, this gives CASTTPGPNEKLFF.